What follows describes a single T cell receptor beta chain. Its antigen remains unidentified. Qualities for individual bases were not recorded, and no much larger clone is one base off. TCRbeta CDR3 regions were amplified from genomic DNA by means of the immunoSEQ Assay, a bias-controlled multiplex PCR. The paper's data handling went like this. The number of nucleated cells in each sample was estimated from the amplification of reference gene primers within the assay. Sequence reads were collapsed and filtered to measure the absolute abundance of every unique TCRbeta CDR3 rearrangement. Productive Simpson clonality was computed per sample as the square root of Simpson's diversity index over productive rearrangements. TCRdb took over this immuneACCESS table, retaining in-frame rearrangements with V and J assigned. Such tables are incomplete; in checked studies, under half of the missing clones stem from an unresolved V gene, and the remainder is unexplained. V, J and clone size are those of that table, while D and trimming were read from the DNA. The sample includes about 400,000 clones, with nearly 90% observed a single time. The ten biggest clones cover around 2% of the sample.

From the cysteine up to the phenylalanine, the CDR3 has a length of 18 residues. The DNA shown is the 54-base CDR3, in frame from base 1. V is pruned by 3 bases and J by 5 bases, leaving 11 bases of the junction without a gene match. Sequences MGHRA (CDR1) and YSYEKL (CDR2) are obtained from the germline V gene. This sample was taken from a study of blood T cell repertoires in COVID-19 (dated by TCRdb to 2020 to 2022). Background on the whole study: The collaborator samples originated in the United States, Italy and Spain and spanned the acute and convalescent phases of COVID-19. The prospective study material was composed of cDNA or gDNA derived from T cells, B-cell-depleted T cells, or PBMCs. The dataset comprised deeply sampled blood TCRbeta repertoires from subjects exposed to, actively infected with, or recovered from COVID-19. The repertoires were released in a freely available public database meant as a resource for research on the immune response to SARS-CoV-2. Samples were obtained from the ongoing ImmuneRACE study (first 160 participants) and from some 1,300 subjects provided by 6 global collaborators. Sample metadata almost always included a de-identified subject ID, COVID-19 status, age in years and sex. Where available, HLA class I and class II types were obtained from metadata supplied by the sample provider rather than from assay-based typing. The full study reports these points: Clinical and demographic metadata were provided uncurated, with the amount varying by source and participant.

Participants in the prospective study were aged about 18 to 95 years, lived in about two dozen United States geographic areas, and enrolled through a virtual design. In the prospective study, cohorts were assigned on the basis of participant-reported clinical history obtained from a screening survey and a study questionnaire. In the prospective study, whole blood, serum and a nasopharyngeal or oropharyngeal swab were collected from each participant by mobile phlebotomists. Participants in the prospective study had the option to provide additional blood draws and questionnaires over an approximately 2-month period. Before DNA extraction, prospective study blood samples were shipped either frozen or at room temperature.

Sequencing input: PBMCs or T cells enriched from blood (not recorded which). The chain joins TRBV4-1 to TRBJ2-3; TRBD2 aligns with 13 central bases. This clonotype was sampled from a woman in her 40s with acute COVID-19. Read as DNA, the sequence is TGCGCCAGCAGCCAGGGTCTCACTAGCGGGGGGGCCGGAGATACGCAGTATTTT. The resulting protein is CASSQGLTSGGAGDTQYF.